These 4 T cell receptor beta chains share one sample of origin, sequenced in a study of PD-L1 blockade in urothelial cancer. TCRdb's copy holds only in-frame clones and misses some; the assay was immunoSEQ multiplex PCR. Of nearly 30,000 clones listed, around 87% are singletons. Sequencing used PBMCs, obtained around atezolizumab (anti-PD-L1) treatment. These receptors were taken from a man aged 45 to 65 with urothelial cancer.

The chain couples TRBV5-5 to TRBJ1-5; weak D call: TRBD1 (5 bases). Germline V lookup: CDR1 SGHKS, CDR2 YYEKEE (reference sequence). V lost 0 bases and J lost 2, with 12 bases in between. The CDR3 is 16 amino acids. The CDR3 coding sequence is TGTGCCAGCAGCTTGGGTGGGGGGAGTGGCAATCAGCCCCAGCATTTT. Its translation: CASSLGGGSGNQPQHF.

V is TRBV2 and J is TRBJ2-6; no definite D call. This CDR3 comprises 17 residues. Per the germline V gene, CDR1 is SNHLY and CDR2 is FYNNEI. Deletions cut 7 bases from V and 0 bases from J, with 16 bases between. CDR3 residues: CASTAGSVVSGANVLTF. The CDR3 DNA follows: TGTGCCAGCACCGCTGGCAGTGTCGTCTCTGGGGCCAACGTCCTGACTTTC.

The count of this clone is one. The chain joins TRBV14 to TRBJ2-7, with 10 nucleotides matching TRBD2. The CDR3 consists of 15 residues. Germline values: CDR1 SGHDN, CDR2 FVKESK. V shed 4 bases, J shed 3 bases, and the junction held 6 bases outside the gene matches. CDR3 coding DNA: TGTGCCAGCAGCCCAGCACTAGCGGGACTCTACGAGCAGTACTTC. Its protein product is CASSPALAGLYEQYF.

The rearrangement links TRBV14 to TRBJ1-2, with D possibly TRBD1 on 5 matching bases. The V and J ends lost 1 base and 2 bases respectively, with 8 bases between them. Germline values: CDR1 SGHDN, CDR2 FVKESK. The CDR3 runs to 14 residues. The CDR3 DNA sequence: TGTGCCAGCAGCCAAGTGGGGGGGAACTATGGCTACACCTTC. Translating it yields CASSQVGGNYGYTF.